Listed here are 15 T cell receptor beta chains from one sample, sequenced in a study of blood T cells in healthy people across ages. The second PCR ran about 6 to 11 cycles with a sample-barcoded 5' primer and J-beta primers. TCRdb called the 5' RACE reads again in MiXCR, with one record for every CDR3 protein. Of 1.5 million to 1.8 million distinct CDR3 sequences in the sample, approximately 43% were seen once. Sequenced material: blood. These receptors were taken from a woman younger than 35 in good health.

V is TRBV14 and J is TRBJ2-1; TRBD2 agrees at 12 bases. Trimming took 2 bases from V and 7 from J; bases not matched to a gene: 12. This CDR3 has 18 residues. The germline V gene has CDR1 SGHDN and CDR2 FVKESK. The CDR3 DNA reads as TGTGCCAGCAGCCAAATACTAACTAGCGGGAGGCCCTGGAATGAGCAGTTCTTC. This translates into CASSQILTSGRPWNEQFF.

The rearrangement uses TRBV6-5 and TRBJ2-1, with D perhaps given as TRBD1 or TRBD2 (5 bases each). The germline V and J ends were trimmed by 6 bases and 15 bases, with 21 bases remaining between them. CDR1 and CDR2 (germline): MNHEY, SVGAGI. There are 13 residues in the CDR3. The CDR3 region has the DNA TGTGCCAGCAGGGGACGGGACCCCCCATATCCGTTCTTC. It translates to CASRGRDPPYPFF.

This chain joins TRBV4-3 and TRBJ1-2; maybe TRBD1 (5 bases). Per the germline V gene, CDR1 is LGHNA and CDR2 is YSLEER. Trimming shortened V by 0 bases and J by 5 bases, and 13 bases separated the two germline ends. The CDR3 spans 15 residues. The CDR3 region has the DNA TGCGCCAGCAGCCAAGATGGGTTTGGGGGTTATGGCTACACCTTC. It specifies CASSQDGFGGYGYTF.

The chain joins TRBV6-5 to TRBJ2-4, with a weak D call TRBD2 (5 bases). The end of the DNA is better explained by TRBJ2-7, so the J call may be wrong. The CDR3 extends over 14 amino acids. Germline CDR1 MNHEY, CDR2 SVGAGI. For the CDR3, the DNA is TGTGCCAGCAGTCGACGGGGAGTTTTCTACGAGCAGTACTTC. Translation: CASSRRGVFYEQYF.

Here the CDR3 DNA reads TGTGCCAGCCGCCCGGGAGGGACCGGGACCCACGAGCAGTACTTC. It codes for CASRPGGTGTHEQYF. V is TRBV6-4 and J is TRBJ2-7; TRBD2 aligns across 8 bases. V gave up 8 bases and J gave up 5 bases; unmatched junction bases: 14. This CDR3 is 15 amino acids long. Germline V gene data show CDR1 as MRHNA and CDR2 as SNTAGT.

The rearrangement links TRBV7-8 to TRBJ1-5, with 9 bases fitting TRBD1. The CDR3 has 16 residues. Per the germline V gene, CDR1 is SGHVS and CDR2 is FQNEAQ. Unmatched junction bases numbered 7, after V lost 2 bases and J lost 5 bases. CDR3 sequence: CASSLFVGQGDQPQHF. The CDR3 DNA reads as TGTGCCAGCAGCTTATTTGTGGGACAGGGAGATCAGCCCCAGCATTTT.

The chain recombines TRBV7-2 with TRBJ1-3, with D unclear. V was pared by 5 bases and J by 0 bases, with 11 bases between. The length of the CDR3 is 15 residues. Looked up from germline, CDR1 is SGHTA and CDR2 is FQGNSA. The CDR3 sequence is CASSRRRTSGNTIYF. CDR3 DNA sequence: TGTGCCAGCAGCCGCCGGCGCACCTCTGGAAACACCATATATTTT.

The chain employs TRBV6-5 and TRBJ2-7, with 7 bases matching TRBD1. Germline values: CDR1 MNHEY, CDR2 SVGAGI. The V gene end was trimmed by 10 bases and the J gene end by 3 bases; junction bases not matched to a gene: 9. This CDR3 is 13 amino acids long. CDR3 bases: TGTGCCACTACCAAGACAGGGCTCTACGAGCAGTACTTC. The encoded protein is CATTKTGLYEQYF.

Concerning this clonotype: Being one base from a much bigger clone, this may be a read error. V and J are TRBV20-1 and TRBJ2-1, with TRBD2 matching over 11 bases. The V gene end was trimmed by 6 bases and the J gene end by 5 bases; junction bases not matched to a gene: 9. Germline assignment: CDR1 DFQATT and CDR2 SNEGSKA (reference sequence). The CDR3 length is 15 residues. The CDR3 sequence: CSAEGPGLADNEQFF. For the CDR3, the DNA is TGCAGTGCAGAAGGCCCGGGACTAGCGGACAATGAGCAGTTCTTC.

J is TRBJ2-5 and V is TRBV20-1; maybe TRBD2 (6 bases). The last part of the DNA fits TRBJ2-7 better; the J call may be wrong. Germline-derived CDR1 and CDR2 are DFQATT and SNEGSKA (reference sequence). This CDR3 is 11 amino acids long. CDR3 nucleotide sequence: TGCAGTGCACCTAGCGCCCACGAGCAGTACTTC. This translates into CSAPSAHEQYF.

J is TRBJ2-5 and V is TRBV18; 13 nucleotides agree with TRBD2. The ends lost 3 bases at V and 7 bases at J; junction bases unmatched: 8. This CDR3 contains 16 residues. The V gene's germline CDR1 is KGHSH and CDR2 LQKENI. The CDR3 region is CASSPPGLAGLGTQYF. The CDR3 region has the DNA TGTGCCAGCTCACCTCCGGGACTAGCGGGATTAGGGACCCAGTACTTC.

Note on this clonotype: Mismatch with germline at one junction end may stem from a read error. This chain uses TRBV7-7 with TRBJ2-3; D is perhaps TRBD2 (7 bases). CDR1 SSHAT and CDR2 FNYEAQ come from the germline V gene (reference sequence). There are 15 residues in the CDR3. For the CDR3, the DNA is TGTGCTAGCAGCTTAGGTGCGGGGGCAGGGGATACGCAGTATTTT. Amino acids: CASSLGAGAGDTQYF.

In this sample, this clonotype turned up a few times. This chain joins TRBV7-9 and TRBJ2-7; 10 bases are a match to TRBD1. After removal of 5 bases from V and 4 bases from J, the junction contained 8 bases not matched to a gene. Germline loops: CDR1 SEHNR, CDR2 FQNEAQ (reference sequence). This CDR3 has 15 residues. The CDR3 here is CASSLGTGEWYEQYF. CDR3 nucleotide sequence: TGTGCCAGCAGCCTGGGGACAGGGGAATGGTACGAGCAGTACTTC. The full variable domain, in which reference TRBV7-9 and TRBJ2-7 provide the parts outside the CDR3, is DTGVSQNPRHKITKRGQNVTFRCDPISEHNRLYWYRQTLGQGPEFLTYFQNEAQLEKSRLLSDRFSAERPKGSFSTLEIQRTEQGDSAMYLCASSLGTGEWYEQYFGPGTRLTVT.

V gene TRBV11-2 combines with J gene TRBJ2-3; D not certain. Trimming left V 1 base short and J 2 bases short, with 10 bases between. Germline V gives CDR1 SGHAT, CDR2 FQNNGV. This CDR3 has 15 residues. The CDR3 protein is CASSLGDSHTDTQYF. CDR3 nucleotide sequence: TGTGCCAGCAGCTTAGGAGACTCGCACACAGATACGCAGTATTTT.

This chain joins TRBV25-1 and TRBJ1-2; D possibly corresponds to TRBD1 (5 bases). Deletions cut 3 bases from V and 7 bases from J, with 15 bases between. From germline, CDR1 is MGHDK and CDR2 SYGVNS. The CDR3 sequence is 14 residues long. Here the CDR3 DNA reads TGTGCCAGCAGTGATGGGGGGGGGATGGGTGGCTACACCTTC. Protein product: CASSDGGGMGGYTF.